One sample yielded the 9 T cell receptor beta chains listed below, sequenced in a study of blood T cells in healthy people across ages. A second PCR, run for 7 to 11 cycles, used a sample-barcoded 5' primer plus a J-beta primer mix. TCRdb recomputed calls from the 5' RACE reads with MiXCR, one row per CDR3 protein. The sample lists 650,000 to 700,000 distinct CDR3 sequences, 52% occurring once. Sample: blood. Receptors were obtained from a woman of 80 years or more in good health.

This chain links TRBV4-2 with TRBJ1-6, with 8 bases matching TRBD1. CDR1 is LGHNA, CDR2 YNFKEQ, per germline. V shed 4 bases and J 8 bases; nucleotides not matched to a gene: 7. The CDR3 contains 15 residues. The CDR3 sequence is CASSPWTGTDSPLHF. The CDR3, as DNA: TGTGCCAGCAGCCCATGGACAGGGACGGATTCACCCCTCCACTTT.

This chain connects TRBV20-1 to TRBJ2-7, with 10 nucleotides matching TRBD1. The assigned J gene may be wrong: the sequence end matches TRBJ2-5 better. The CDR3 runs 15 residues. CDR1 is DFQATT, CDR2 SNEGSKA, per germline (reference sequence). The CDR3, as DNA: TGCAGTGCTCCGAGGGCGGGACAGGGGAGAGAGACCCAGTACTTC. Amino acids: CSAPRAGQGRETQYF.

The chain employs TRBV4-2 and TRBJ2-7; 8 bases map to TRBD2. The CDR3 sequence is 17 residues long. J gave up 6 bases and V 0 bases, and 13 bases lay outside the gene matches. Germline CDR1 and CDR2: LGHNA and YNFKEQ. The CDR3 loop reads CASSQDVPSAGGGEQYF. The CDR3 DNA reads TGTGCCAGCAGCCAAGATGTACCCTCCGCGGGGGGAGGCGAGCAGTACTTC.

This clonotype was detected only a few times. V and J are TRBV5-1 and TRBJ2-1; 12 bases align to TRBD2. In germline, CDR1 is SGHRS, CDR2 YFSETQ. V lost 0 bases and J lost 0; bases outside the gene matches: 7. The CDR3 spans 19 residues. In DNA, the CDR3 is TGCGCCAGCAGCTTGGGGTCTAGCGGGAGGGCCAGCTCCTACAATGAGCAGTTCTTC. It translates to CASSLGSSGRASSYNEQFF.

The rearrangement uses TRBV24-1 and TRBJ2-6; D is unclear. The CDR3 has 14 amino acids. Germline V gives CDR1 KGHDR, CDR2 SFDVKD. V lost 9 bases to trimming and J lost 4 bases, with 12 bases between them. The CDR3 coding sequence is TGTGCCACCGGATCAGTCGGCGGGGCCAACGTCCTGACTTTC. Protein sequence: CATGSVGGANVLTF.

The V and J genes are TRBV6-2 or TRBV6-3 and TRBJ1-5; TRBD1 matches at 10 bases. With 5 bases clipped from V and 8 bases from J, the junction kept 9 bases outside the gene matches. This CDR3 contains 15 residues. CDR1 and CDR2 (germline): MNHEY, SVGEGT. CDR3 sequence reads: CASSPQWTGGKPQHF. In DNA, the CDR3 is TGTGCCAGCAGTCCCCAATGGACAGGGGGGAAGCCCCAGCATTTT.

The V call is TRBV24-1, the J call TRBJ1-2, with D perhaps TRBD1 (6 bases). From germline, CDR1 is KGHDR and CDR2 SFDVKD. CDR3 length: 13 amino acids. V shed 4 bases and J shed 7 bases, with 12 bases lying between them. The CDR3 nucleotides read TGTGCCACCAGTGACAACAGGGTGAGTGGCTACACCTTC. Translated, it gives CATSDNRVSGYTF.

The rearrangement uses TRBV12-3 or TRBV12-4 and TRBJ2-7, with 9 bases lining up with TRBD1. The J segment lost 7 bases and the V segment lost 5 bases, leaving 18 bases of the junction unmatched. There are 17 residues in the CDR3. The CDR3 region is CASSKRTTGQGAVEQYF. CDR3 in DNA: TGTGCCAGCAGTAAGCGTACCACGGGACAGGGAGCCGTAGAGCAGTACTTC.

About this clonotype: A read error may account for a junction end that differs from germline. The CDR3 DNA sequence: TGTGACAGCAGTTGGACTGCATATAACAATGAGCAGTTCTTC. This encodes CDSSWTAYNNEQFF. This chain connects TRBV2 to TRBJ2-1, with D possibly TRBD2 on 5 matching bases. The CDR3 runs 14 residues. Germline V gene data show CDR1 as SNHLY and CDR2 as FYNNEI.